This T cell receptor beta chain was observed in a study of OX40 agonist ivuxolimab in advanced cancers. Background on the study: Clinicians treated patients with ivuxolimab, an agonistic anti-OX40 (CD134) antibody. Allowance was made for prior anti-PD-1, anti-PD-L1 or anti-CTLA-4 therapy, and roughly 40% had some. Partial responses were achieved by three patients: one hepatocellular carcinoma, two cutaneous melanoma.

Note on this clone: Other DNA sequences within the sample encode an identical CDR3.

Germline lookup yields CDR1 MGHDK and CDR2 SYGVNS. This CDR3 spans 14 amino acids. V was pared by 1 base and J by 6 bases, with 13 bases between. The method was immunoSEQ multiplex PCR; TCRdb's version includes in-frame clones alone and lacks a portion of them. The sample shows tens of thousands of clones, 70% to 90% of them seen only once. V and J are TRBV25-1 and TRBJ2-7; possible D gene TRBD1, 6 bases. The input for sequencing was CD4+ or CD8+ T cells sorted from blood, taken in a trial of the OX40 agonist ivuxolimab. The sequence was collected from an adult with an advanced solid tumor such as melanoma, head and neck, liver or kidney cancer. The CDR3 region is CASSELDSWAEQYF. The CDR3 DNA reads TGTGCCAGCAGTGAATTGGACAGTTGGGCCGAGCAGTACTTC.